This TCR beta chain is from a study of post-analysis software for immune sequencing data (dated by TCRdb to the mid-2010s). About the investigation overall: The recorded disease courses included relapsing-remitting, secondary progressive and progressive-relapsing multiple sclerosis, and some patients had no subtype annotation. The multiple sclerosis patient repertoires were compared with 11 previously published healthy control repertoires from donors aged about 6 to 26 years. A subset of samples was prepared in parallel using single-end sample barcoding, then pooled and co-amplified after Illumina adapter ligation.

Libraries were prepared through PCR. The reads were generated on an Illumina HiSeq 2500. Unique molecular identifiers were incorporated into TCR beta cDNA libraries to reduce PCR and sequencing biases. Every 1 to 10 million input T cells yielded roughly 500,000 cDNA molecules, meaning each molecule approximated one T cell. The patient libraries were prepared and sequenced using the same protocol as the earlier healthy control dataset. Within a given batch, samples were prepared together, multiplexed and sequenced on the same HiSeq lane. In the paper's pipeline: MIGEC was used to process the raw barcoded reads, and molecular identifier groups with only a single read were discarded before consensus assembly and CDR3 extraction. Clonotype tables were post-analysed with VDJtools, and diversity was normalized by down-sampling all datasets to the smallest sample size. In repertoire overlap clustering, CDR3 amino acid sequences, but not nucleotide sequences, were matched to correct batch-related cross-sample contamination. The public reads were quality trimmed at Q25 with fastp and then assembled into clones with MiXCR by TCRdb, keeping productive beta chains. Rows matching on CDR3 protein sequence are summarized as one entry with the most common DNA and genes. TCRdb, rather than the study authors, made the V and J calls. The sample data list 400,000 to 500,000 distinct CDR3 sequences, and approximately 39% of these were observed just once. The ten most abundant clones make up 6% to 9% of the sample.

CDR1 and CDR2 were assigned from the germline V gene as SGHTA and FQGTGA. Inclusive of the bounding cysteine and phenylalanine, the CDR3 is 14 residues long. The sequence is cut down to CDR3 DNA, 42 bases in frame from base 1. V is pared back by 4 bases and J by 6 bases, with 15 bases lying between the germline termini. With respect to this clonotype: The antigen this receptor binds is unknown. There are no base qualities to consult, and no much larger clone falls within one base.

TCR beta repertoires were profiled from peripheral blood of 10 to 15 young patients with multiple sclerosis to demonstrate the VDJtools post-analysis software. The multiple sclerosis patients were children and adolescents between about 6 and 16 years of age. What the work shows at the level of the full study, not this receptor alone: Patients showed significantly higher frequencies than controls for about five TRBV segments, among them TRBV5-6, TRBV5-1 and TRBV20-1. The multiple sclerosis patient group was slightly younger than the control group. Strong co-clustering of samples prepared in the same batch was shown by direct clustering with F measure, prompting a batch-effect correction. Compared with controls, multiple sclerosis patients had significantly lower normalized Chao1 diversity, a finding suggesting substantial peripheral T-cell clonal expansion.

Input material: blood. This clonotype was sampled from a girl aged 2 to 9 with multiple sclerosis. The chain joins TRBV7-3 to TRBJ1-1, with a tentative D gene TRBD1 over 5 matching bases. The CDR3 amino acid sequence is: CASSSETWGSEAFF. The DNA sequence is given as TGTGCCAGCAGCTCCGAGACATGGGGGTCTGAAGCTTTCTTT.